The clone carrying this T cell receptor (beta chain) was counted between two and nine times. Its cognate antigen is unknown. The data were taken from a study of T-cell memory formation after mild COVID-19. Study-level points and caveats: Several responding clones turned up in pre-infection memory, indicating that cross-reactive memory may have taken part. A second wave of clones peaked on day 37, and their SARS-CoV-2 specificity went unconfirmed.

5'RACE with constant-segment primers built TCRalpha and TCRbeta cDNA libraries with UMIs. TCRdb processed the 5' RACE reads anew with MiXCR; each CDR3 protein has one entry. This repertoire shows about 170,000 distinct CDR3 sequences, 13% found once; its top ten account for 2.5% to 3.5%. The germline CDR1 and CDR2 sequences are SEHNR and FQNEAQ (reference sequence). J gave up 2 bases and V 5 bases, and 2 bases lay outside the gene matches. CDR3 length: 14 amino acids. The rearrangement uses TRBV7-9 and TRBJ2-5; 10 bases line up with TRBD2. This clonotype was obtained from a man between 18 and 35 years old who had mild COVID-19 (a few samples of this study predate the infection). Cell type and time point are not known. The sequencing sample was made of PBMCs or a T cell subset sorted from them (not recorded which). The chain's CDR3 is CASSRTSGQETQYF. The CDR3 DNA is TGTGCCAGCAGCCGGACTAGCGGTCAAGAGACCCAGTACTTC. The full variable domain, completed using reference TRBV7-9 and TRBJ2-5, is DTGVSQNPRHKITKRGQNVTFRCDPISEHNRLYWYRQTLGQGPEFLTYFQNEAQLEKSRLLSDRFSAERPKGSFSTLEIQRTEQGDSAMYLCASSRTSGQETQYFGPGTRLLVL.